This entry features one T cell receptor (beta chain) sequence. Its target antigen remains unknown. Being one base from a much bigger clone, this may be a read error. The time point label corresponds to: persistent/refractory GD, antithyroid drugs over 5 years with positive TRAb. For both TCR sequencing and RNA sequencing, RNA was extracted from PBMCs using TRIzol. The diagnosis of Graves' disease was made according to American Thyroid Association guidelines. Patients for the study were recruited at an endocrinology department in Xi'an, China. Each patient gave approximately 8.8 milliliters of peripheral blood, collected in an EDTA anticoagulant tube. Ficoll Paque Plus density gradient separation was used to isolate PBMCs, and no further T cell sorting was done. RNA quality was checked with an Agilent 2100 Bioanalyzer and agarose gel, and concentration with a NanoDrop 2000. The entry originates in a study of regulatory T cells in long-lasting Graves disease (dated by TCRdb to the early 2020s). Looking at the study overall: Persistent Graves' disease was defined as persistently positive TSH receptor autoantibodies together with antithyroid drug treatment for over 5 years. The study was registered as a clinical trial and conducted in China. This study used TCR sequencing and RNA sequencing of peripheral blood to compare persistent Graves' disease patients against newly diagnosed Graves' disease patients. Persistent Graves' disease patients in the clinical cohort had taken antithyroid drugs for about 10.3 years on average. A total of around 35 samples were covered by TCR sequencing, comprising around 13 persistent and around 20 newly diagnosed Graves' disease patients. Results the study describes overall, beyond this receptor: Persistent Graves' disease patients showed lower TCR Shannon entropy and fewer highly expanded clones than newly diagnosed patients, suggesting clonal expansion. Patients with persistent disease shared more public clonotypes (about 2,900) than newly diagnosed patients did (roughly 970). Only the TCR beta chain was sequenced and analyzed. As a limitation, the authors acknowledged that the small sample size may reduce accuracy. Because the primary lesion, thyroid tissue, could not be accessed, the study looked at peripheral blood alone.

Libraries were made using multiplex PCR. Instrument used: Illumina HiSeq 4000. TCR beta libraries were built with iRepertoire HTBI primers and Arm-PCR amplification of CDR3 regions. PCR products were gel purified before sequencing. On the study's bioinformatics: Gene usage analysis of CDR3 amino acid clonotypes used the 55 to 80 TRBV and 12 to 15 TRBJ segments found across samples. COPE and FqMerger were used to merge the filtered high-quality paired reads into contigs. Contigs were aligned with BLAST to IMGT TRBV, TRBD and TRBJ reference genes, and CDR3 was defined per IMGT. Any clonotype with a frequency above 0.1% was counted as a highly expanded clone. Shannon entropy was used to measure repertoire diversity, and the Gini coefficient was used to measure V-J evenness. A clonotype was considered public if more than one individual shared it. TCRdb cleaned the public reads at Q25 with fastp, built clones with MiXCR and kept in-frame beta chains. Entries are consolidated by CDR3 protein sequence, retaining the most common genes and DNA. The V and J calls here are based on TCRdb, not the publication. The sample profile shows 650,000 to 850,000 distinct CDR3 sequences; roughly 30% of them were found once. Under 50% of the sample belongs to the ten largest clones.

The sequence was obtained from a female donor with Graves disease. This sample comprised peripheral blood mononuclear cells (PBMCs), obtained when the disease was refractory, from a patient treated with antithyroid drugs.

The CDR3 protein: CASSPRGSGEPFF. The bases are TGTGCCAGCAGTCCCCGAGGATCCGGGGAGCCGTTTTTT. The V and J genes are TRBV7-3 and TRBJ2-2, and possibly TRBD2, on 5 matching bases. CDR1 and CDR2 (SGHTA, FQGTGA) derive from the germline V gene. The CDR3 contains 13 residues, cysteine and phenylalanine counted. The CDR3 DNA has 39 bases and is translated from base 1.